The sequence of this TCR beta chain was determined in a study of T cell repertoires in cytomegalovirus infection (dated by TCRdb to between 2018 and 2020). Regarding the complete study: Alongside well-studied HLA-B-restricted epitopes, the peptide stimulations were aimed at recently identified HLA-C-restricted CMV epitopes, whose presentation resists viral immunomodulation. Donor HLA type was relevant to the analysis, as public TCR beta signatures indicated carriage of CMV infection together with the matching HLA type.

In the paper's terms, the treatment or condition label means: in vitro stimulation with specific CMV peptide epitopes to enrich CMV-specific T cells. Paper-wide results and their limitations: In the ex vivo response, HLA-C-restricted CMV-specific TCR beta clonotypes were dominant, and in two of eight donors the single most frequent clonotype came from this HLA-C-restricted group. Carriers of CMV infection plus the relevant HLA type were discriminated by the cumulative frequency of public TCR beta family members in the study cohort and in an independent roughly 400-donor cohort.

This clonotype was counted many times. The antigen it recognizes is unknown. Qualities for individual bases were not recorded, and no much larger clone is one base off. The sequencing machine was an Illumina HiSeq 1500. In-frame beta chains were kept once TCRdb had trimmed the public reads at Q25 with fastp and called clones with MiXCR. For every CDR3 protein sequence, its rows merge into one entry that carries the most common genes and DNA. Here the sample has around 750,000 distinct CDR3 sequences; approximately 32% occur a single time. Clones ranked in the top ten supply around 11% of the sample. V lost 1 base and J lost 0 bases, and the count of bases not matched to a germline gene is 10. The germline V gene gives CDR1 as SGHTA and CDR2 as FQGNSA. The CDR3, from cysteine to phenylalanine, totals 18 residues. Only the CDR3 portion is preserved as DNA: 54 bases, with reading frame beginning at the first base.

The TCR comes from a human donor in good health (CMV status not recorded). Some clones in this sample may be carry-over from other donors' samples. The V and J genes are TRBV7-2 and TRBJ2-3; 7 central bases correspond to TRBD2. This specimen consisted of cultured CD8+ T cells from PBMCs, obtained from culture after CMV antigen stimulation. The bases read TGTGCCAGCAGCTTAGTGGACTACCTAGCGGCGAGCACAGATACGCAGTATTTT. This is translated as CASSLVDYLAASTDTQYF.